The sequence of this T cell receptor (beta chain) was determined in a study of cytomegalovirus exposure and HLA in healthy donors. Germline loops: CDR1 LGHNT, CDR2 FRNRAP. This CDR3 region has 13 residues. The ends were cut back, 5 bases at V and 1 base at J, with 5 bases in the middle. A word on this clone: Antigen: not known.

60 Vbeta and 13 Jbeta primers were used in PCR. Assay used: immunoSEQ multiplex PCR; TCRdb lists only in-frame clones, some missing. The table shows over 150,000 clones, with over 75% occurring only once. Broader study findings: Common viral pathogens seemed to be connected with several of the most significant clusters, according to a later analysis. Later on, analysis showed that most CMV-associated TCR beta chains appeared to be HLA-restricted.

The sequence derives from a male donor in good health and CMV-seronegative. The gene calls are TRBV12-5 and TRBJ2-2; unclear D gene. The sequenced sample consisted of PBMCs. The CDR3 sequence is CASGPMNTGELFF. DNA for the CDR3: TGTGCTAGTGGTCCTATGAACACCGGGGAGCTGTTTTTT. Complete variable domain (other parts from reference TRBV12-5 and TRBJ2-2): DARVTQTPRHKVTEMGQEVTMRCQPILGHNTVFWYRQTMMQGLELLAYFRNRAPLDDSGMPKDRFSAEMPDATLATLKIQPSEPRDSAVYFCASGPMNTGELFFGEGSRLTVL.